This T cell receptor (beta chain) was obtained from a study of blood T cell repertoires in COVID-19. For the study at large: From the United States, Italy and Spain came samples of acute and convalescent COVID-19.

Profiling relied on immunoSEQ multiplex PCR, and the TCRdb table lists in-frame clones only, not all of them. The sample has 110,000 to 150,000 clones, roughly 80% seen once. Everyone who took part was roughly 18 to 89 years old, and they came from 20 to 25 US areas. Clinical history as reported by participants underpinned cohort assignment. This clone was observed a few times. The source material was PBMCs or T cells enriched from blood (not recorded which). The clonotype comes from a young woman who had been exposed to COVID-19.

CDR3 protein: CASSPGQGKSSYEQYF. CDR3 DNA: TGTGCCAGCAGTCCAGGACAGGGTAAAAGCTCCTACGAGCAGTACTTC. The rearrangement links TRBV27 to TRBJ2-7; 8 bases line up with TRBD1. J was trimmed by 0 bases and V by 5 bases; bases with no gene match: 9. Germline CDR1 is MNHEY and CDR2 is SMNVEV (reference sequence). This CDR3 has 16 residues.